This T cell receptor (beta chain) derives from a study of T-cell reconstitution after alpha-beta-depleted transplantation in children. Study-wide points: Alpha-beta T cells present about two months after transplant were reported to originate from several hundred expanded graft clones. One year after transplant, T-cell counts and diversity came mostly from newly produced T cells.

V was pared by 4 bases and J by 1 base, with 11 bases between. In germline, CDR1 is SGHRS, CDR2 YFSETQ. The CDR3 totals 14 residues. To note about this clonotype: Its antigen is not known.

Unique molecular identifiers featured in how the TCRbeta library was prepared. TCRdb re-called the PCR reads with MiXCR, one entry per CDR3 protein. The table lists 670,000 or so distinct CDR3 sequences, approximately 14% of them singletons, with about 0.77% in the top ten. The receptor was derived from a girl aged 2-15 years with congenital amegakaryocytic thrombocytopenia, due to receive a stem cell transplant. This chain connects TRBV5-1 to TRBJ1-1; weak D call: TRBD1 (6 bases). This sample comprised PBMCs, obtained before TCRalphabeta/CD19-depleted stem cell transplant. DNA of the CDR3: TGCGCCAGCAGCCGGACAGATCCGAACACTGAAGCTTTCTTT. Translation gives CASSRTDPNTEAFF.